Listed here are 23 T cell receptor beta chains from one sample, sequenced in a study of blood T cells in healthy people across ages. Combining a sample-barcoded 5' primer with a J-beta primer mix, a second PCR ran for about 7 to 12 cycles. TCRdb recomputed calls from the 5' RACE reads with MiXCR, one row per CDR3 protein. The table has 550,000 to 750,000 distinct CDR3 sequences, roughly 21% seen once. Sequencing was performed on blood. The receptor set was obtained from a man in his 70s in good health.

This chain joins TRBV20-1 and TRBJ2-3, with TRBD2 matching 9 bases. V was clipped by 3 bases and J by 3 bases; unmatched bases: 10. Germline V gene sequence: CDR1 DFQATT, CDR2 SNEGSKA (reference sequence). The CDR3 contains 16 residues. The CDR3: CSAREVSGRITDTQYF. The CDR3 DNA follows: TGCAGTGCTAGGGAGGTTAGCGGGAGAATTACAGATACGCAGTATTTT.

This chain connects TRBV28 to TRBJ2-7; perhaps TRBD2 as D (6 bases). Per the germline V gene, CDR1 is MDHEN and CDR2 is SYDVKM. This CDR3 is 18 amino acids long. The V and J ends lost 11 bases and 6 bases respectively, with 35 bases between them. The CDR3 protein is CAAGSLMSGGGHFAEQYF. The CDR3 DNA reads TGTGCCGCGGGAAGTTTGATGAGTGGGGGAGGCCACTTTGCCGAGCAGTACTTC. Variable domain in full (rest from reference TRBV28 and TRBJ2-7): DVKVTQSSRYLVKRTGEKVFLECVQDMDHENMFWYRQDPGLGLRLIYFSYDVKMKEKGDIPEGYSVSREKKERFSLILESASTNQTSMYLCAAGSLMSGGGHFAEQYFGPGTRLTVT.

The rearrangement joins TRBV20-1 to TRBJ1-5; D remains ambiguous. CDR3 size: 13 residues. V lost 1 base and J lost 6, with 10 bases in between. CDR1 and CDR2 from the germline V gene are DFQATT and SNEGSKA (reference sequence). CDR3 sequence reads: CSARAETGQPQHF. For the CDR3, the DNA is TGCAGTGCTAGAGCCGAAACGGGTCAGCCCCAGCATTTT.

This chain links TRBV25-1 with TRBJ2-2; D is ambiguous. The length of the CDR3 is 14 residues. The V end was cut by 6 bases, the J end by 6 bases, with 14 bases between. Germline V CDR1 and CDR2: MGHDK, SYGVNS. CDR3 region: CASRSAPAAGELFF. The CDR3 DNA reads TGTGCCAGCAGATCCGCCCCGGCGGCCGGGGAGCTGTTTTTT.

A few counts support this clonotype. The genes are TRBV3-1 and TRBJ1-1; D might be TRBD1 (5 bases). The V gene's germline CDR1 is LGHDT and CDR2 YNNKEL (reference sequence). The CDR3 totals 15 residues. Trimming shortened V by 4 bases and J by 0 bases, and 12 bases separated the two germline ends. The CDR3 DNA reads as TGTGCCAGCAGCCGGGGCGGGGTGATGAACACTGAAGCTTTCTTT. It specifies CASSRGGVMNTEAFF.

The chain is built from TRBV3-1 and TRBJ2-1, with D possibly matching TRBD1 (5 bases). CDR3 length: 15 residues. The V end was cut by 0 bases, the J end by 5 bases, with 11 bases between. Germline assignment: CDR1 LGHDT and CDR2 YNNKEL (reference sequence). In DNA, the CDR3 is TGTGCCAGCAGCCAAGATAGACAGCAACACAATGAGCAGTTCTTC. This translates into CASSQDRQQHNEQFF.

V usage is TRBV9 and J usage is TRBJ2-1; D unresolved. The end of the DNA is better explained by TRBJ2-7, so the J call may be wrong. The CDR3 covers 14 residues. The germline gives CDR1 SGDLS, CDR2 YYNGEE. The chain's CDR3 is CASSVGTAAYEQYF. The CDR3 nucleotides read TGTGCCAGCAGCGTAGGGACGGCTGCCTACGAGCAGTACTTC.

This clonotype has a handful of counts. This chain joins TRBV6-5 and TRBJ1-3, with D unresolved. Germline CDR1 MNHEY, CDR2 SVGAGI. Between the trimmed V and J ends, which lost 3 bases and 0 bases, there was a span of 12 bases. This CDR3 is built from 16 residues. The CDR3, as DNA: TGTGCCAGCAGTTATTCGCGACCGCGCTCTGGAAACACCATATATTTT. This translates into CASSYSRPRSGNTIYF.

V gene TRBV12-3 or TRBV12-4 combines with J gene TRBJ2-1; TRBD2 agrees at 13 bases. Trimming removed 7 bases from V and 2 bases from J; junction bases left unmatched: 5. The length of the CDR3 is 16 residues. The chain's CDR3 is CASTGLAGETYNEQFF. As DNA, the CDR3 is TGTGCCAGCACCGGACTAGCGGGAGAAACCTACAATGAGCAGTTCTTC.

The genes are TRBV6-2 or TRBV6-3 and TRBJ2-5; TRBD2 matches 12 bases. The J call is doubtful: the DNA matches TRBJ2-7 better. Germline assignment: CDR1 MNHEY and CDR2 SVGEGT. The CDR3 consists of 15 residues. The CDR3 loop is CASSTTSGRFDEQYF. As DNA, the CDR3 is TGTGCCAGCAGTACAACTAGCGGGAGGTTCGACGAGCAGTACTTC.

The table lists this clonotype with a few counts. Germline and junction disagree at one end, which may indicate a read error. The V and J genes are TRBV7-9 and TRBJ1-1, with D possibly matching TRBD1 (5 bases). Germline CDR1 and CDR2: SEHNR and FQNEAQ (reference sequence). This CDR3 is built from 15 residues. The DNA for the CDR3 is TGCGCCAGCAGCCACAGCAGGGTGGGGAACACTGAAGCTTTCTTT. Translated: CASSHSRVGNTEAFF.

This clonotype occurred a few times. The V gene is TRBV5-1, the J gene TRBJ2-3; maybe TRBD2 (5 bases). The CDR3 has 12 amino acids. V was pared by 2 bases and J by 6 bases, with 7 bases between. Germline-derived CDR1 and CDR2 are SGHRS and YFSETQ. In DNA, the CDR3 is TGCGCCAGCAGCTTTAGCGATGATACGCAGTATTTT. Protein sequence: CASSFSDDTQYF.

CDR3: CASSRDVGQYF. CDR3 nucleotides: TGTGCCAGCAGCCGGGACGTCGGACAGTACTTC. V gene TRBV7-9 combines with J gene TRBJ2-7, with D tentatively TRBD1 or TRBD2 (5 bases each). This CDR3 region has 11 residues. Germline V gene sequence: CDR1 SEHNR, CDR2 FQNEAQ (reference sequence). V dropped 5 bases and J dropped 10 bases, with 12 bases sitting between them.

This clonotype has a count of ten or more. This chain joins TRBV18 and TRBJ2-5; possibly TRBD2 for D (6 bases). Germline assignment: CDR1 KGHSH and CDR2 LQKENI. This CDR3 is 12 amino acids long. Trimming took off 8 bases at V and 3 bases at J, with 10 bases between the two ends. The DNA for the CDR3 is TGTGCCAGCAGTCCGGGGGAAGAGACCCAGTACTTC. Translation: CASSPGEETQYF.

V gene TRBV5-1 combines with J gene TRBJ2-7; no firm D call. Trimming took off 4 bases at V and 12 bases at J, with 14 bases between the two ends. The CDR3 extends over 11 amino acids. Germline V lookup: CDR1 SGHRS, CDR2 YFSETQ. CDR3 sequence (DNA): TGCGCCAGCAGCCTTTCCCAGATATGGTACTTC. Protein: CASSLSQIWYF.

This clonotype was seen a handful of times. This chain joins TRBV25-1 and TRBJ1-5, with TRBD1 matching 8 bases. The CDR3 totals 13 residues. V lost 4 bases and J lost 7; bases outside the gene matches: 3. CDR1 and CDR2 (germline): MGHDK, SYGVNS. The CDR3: CASSGDRLQPQHF. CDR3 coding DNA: TGTGCCAGCAGTGGGGACAGGTTGCAGCCCCAGCATTTT.

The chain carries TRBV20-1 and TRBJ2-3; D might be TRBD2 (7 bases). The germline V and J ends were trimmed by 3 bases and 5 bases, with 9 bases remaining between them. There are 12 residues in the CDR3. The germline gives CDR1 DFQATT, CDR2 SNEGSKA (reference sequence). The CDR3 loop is CSARRGGDTQYF. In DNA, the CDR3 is TGCAGTGCTAGGAGGGGGGGAGATACGCAGTATTTT.

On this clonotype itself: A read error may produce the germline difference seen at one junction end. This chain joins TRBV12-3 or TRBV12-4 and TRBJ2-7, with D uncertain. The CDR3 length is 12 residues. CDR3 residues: CASSLVSYGQYF. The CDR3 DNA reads TGTGCCAGCAGTTTAGTCTCGTACGGGCAGTACTTC.

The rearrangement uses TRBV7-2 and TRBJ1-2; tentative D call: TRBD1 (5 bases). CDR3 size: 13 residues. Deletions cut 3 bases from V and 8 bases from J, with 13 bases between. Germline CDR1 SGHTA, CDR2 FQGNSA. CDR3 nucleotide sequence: TGTGCCAGCAGCTTGCAAGGGACGGGAGGCTACACCTTC. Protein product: CASSLQGTGGYTF.

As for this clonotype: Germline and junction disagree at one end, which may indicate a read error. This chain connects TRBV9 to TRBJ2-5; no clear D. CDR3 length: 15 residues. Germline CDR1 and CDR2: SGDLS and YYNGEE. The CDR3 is CASSVAVVPQETPYF. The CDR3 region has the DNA TGTGCCAGCAGCGTAGCGGTTGTACCCCAAGAGACCCCGTACTTC.

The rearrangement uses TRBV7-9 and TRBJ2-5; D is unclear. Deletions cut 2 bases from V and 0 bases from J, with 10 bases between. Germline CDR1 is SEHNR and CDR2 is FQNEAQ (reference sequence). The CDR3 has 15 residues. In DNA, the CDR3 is TGTGCCAGCAGCTTATCCGGGCCGTACCAAGAGACCCAGTACTTC. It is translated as CASSLSGPYQETQYF.

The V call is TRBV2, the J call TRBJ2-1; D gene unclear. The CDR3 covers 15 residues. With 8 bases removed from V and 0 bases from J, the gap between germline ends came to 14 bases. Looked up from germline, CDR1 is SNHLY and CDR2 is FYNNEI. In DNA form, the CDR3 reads TGTGCCAGCTCCCCTAGAACGGTCTCCTACAATGAGCAGTTCTTC. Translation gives CASSPRTVSYNEQFF.

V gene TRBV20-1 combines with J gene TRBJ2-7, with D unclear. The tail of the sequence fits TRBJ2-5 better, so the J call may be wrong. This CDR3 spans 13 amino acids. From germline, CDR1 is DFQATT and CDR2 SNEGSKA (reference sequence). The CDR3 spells CSATNKAQETQYF. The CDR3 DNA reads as TGCAGTGCTACGAATAAGGCCCAAGAGACCCAGTACTTC.